This TCR beta chain appears in the sequencing data of a study of siplizumab effects on memory and regulatory T cells (dated by TCRdb to about 2019). Notes on the research overall: The study examined how the anti-CD2 antibody siplizumab affects alloreactive T-cell subsets in allogeneic mixed lymphocyte reactions built from human PBMCs.

Study-wide findings and limitations: In reactions with siplizumab, an average of about 69% of mappable alloreactive CD4+ clones were Treg-derived, compared with roughly 30% in control reactions. No functional confirmation was obtained for the suppressive function of proliferating Tregs from siplizumab cultures. Roughly 80-97% of proliferating CD4+ or CD8+ clones could not be assigned a naive or memory phenotype. The cumulative frequency of alloreactive sequences that could be traced back to unstimulated CD4+ memory T cells was significantly reduced by siplizumab. Unstimulated naive T cells appeared more diverse than memory T cells, and naive cells seemed to contribute substantially to the alloresponse. Sequences below about 10^-5 frequency were poorly captured, so only a minor fraction of alloreactive clones could be mapped to unstimulated subsets.

Sorted unstimulated T cells and proliferating T cells recovered from mixed lymphocyte reactions underwent TCRbeta CDR3 sequencing. Fresh whole blood from around 11 HLA-typed healthy donors was used to isolate PBMCs. Unstimulated CD4+ non-regulatory T cells were FACS-sorted to map the origin of alloreactive clones. On this clone itself: The antigen it recognizes is unknown. No clone much larger than this one lies a single base away; base qualities are absent.

Library prep was done by the immunoSEQ multiplex PCR assay. About 9.9 x 10^4 TCR templates per sample were assayed by the deep sequencing platform. Genomic DNA extracted from sorted T cells was the material used for TCRbeta CDR3 sequencing. Per the authors' processing: Clonal analysis of TCRbeta CDR3 data was done in the R programming language. Alloreactive CD4+ and CD8+ clones were defined by comparing unstimulated samples with post-reaction CFSE-low samples. Regulatory or non-regulatory origin of alloreactive CD4+ clones was assigned by matching sequences to the sorted unstimulated Treg and non-Treg repertoires. Here the immuneACCESS table is served through TCRdb, limited to in-frame sequences with V and J called. Missing clones are a known gap in these copies; in checked studies unresolved V genes cover under half, and the rest lacks a known reason. That table furnishes V, J and clone size, whereas the DNA furnished D and trimming. The sample records about 120,000 clones, roughly 94% of which are singletons. The leading ten clones occupy 1.5% to 2% of the sample.

The sequenced sample consisted of non-Treg CD4+ T cells sorted from blood. The cell subset or site label for this specimen denotes: FACS-sorted unstimulated CD4+ non-regulatory T cells. The sequence was obtained from a human donor in good health.

The CDR3: CASSLLPRELFF. The bases read TGTGCCAGCAGCTTGCTCCCCCGGGAGCTGTTTTTT. The rearrangement joined TRBV5-6 to TRBJ2-2; no D gene is confidently identified. The CDR3 covers 12 residues, taking in both the cysteine and the phenylalanine. This entry keeps only the CDR3 DNA: 36 bases, framed from base 1. In the germline V gene, CDR1 corresponds to SGHDT and CDR2 to YYEEEE. V drops 1 base and J drops 9 bases, leaving 7 bases in between. The full variable domain, with segments outside the CDR3 supplied by the reference TRBV5-6 and TRBJ2-2 proteins, appears as DAGVTQSPTHLIKTRGQQVTLRCSPKSGHDTVSWYQQALGQGPQFIFQYYEEEERQRGNFPDRFSGHQFPNYSSELNVNALLLGDSALYLCASSLLPRELFFGEGSRLTVL.